This TCR beta chain was documented in a study of beta chain features in type 1 diabetes. Notes on the study in general: Among patients with Type 1 diabetes, TCRB CDR3s were moderately but significantly shorter in every one of the four CD4+ subsets.

CDR3 length: 13 amino acids. Deletions cut 7 bases from V and 3 bases from J, with 9 bases between. Germline V CDR1 and CDR2: MDHEN, SYDVKM. This clone has just a few counts. Its antigen is not known. The isolated RNA, all of it, was reverse transcribed, so expressed TCRB transcripts were what got sequenced. Libraries were prepared by immunoSEQ multiplex PCR; TCRdb keeps only in-frame clonotypes and omits some of them. Of 600,000 to 700,000 clones in the sample, over 10% were seen once. The sample consisted of naive CD4+ T cells from blood. The origin of this receptor is a man aged 18 to 29 with type 1 diabetes. This chain connects TRBV28 to TRBJ1-4, with a weak D call TRBD1 (5 bases). The DNA of the CDR3 is TGTGCCAGCACCCGGGGCCCTAATGAAAAACTGTTTTTT. As protein: CASTRGPNEKLFF. The full variable domain, completed using reference TRBV28 and TRBJ1-4, is DVKVTQSSRYLVKRTGEKVFLECVQDMDHENMFWYRQDPGLGLRLIYFSYDVKMKEKGDIPEGYSVSREKKERFSLILESASTNQTSMYLCASTRGPNEKLFFGSGTQLSVL.